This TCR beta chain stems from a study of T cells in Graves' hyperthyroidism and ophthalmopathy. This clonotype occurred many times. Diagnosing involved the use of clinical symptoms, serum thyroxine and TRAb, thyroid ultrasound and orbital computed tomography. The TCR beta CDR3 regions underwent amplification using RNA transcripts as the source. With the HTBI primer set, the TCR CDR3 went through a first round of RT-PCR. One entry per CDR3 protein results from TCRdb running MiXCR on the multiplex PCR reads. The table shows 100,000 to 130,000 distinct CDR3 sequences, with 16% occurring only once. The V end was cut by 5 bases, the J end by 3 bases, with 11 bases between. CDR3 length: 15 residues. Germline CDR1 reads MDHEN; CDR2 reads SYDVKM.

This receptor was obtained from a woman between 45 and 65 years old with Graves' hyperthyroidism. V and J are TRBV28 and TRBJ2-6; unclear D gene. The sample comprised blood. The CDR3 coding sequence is TGTGCCAGCAGTCCACGCCTAAATGGGGCCAACGTCCTGACTTTC. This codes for CASSPRLNGANVLTF.